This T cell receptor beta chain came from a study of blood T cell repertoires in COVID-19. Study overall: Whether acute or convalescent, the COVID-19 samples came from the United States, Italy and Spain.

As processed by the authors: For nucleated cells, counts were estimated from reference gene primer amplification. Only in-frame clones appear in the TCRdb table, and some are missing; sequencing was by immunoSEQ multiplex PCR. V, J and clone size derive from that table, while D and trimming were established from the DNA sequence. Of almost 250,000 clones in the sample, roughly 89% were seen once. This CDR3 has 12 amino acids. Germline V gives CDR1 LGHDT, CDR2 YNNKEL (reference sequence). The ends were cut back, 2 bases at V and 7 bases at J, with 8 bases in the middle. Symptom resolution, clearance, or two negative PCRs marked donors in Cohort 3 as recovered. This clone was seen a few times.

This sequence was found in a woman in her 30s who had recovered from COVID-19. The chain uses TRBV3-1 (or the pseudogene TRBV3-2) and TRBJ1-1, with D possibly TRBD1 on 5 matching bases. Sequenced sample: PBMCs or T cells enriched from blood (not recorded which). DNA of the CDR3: TGTGCCAGCAGCCAATGGGGACTTGAAGCTTTCTTT. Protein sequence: CASSQWGLEAFF.